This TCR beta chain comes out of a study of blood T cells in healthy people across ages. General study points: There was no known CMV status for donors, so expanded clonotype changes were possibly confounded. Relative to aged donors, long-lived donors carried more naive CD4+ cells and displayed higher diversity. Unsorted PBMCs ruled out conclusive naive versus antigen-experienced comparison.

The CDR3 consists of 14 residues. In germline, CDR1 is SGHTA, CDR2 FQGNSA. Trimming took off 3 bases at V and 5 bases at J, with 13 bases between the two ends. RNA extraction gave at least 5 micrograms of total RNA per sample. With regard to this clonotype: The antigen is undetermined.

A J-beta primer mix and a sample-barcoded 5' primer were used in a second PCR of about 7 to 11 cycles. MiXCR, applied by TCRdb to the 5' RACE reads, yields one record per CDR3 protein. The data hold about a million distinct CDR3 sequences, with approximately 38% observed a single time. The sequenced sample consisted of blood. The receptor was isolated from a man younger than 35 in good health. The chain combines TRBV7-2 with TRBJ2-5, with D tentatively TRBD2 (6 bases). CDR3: CASSFRLVMETQYF. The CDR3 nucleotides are TGTGCCAGCAGCTTTCGACTAGTGATGGAGACCCAGTACTTC.